This TCR beta chain is drawn from a study of cytomegalovirus exposure and HLA in healthy donors. Findings of the study overall: It was reported that the classifier diagnosed cytomegalovirus status with high specificity and sensitivity in both the original and validation cohorts. In a later analysis, first-cohort TCR clusters were found to tend to co-occur in the 95 to 150 validation repertoires. Listed as cytomegalovirus-associated were 150 or so TCR beta chains. While the bulk of TCR sequences proved rare, some public TCRs turned up in many donors.

Profiled with immunoSEQ multiplex PCR; TCRdb holds only in-frame clones, not every one. The sample holds 65,000 to 75,000 clones, roughly 95% seen once. The V and J ends lost 4 bases and 4 bases respectively, with 14 bases between them. Germline-derived CDR1 and CDR2 are SGHKS and YYEKEE (reference sequence). This CDR3 contains 14 residues. A word on this clone: Its specificity is unknown.

The chain links TRBV5-5 to TRBJ1-2; possible D gene TRBD1, 6 bases. Sequencing used PBMCs. This clonotype was sampled from a woman between 18 and 30 years old in good health and CMV-seropositive. The CDR3 DNA follows: TGTGCCAGCAGCCCGTTGACAGGATCCTATGGCTACACCTTC. As protein: CASSPLTGSYGYTF.